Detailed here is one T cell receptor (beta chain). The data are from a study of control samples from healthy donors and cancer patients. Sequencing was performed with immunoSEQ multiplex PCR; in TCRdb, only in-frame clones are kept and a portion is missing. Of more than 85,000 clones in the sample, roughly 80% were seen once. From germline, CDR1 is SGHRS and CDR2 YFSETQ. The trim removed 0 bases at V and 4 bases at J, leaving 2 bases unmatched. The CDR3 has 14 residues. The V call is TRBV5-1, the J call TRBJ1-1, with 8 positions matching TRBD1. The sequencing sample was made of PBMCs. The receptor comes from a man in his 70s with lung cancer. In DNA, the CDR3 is TGCGCCAGCAGCTTGGAGACAGGGGTCACTGAAGCTTTCTTT. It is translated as CASSLETGVTEAFF. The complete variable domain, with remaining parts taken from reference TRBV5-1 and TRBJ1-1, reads KAGVTQTPRYLIKTRGQQVTLSCSPISGHRSVSWYQQTPGQGLQFLFEYFSETQRNKGNFPGRFSGRQFSNSRSEMNVSTLELGDSALYLCASSLETGVTEAFFGQGTRLTVV.